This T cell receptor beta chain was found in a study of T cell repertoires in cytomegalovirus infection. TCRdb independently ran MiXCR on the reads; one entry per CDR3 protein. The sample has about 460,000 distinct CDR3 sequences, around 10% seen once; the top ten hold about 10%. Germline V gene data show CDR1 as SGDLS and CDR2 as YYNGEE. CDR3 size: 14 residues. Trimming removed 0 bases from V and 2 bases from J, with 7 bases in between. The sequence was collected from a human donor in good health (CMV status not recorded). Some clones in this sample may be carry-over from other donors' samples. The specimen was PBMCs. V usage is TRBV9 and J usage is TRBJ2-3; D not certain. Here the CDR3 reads CASSVGGYTDTQYF. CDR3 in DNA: TGTGCCAGCAGCGTAGGGGGATACACAGATACGCAGTATTTT.